This paragraph reports one T cell receptor (beta chain). CDR3 length equals 15 residues. Trimming took off 0 bases at V and 10 bases at J, with 14 bases between the two ends. In germline, CDR1 is SGHRS, CDR2 YFSETQ. Measured with immunoSEQ multiplex PCR; TCRdb has only the in-frame clones, and not every one. The sample holds fewer than 250,000 clones, about 92% seen once. The data belong to a study of blood T cell repertoires in COVID-19. Study details: The United States, Italy and Spain were the sources of the acute and convalescent COVID-19 samples. Sample material is recorded as cDNA or gDNA derived from T cells, B-cell-depleted T cells, or PBMCs.

This clonotype was sampled from a man aged 25-45 years with acute or convalescent COVID-19. Sequencing input: peripheral blood. The chain couples TRBV5-1 to TRBJ1-6; the D gene is possibly TRBD1 (5 bases). This CDR3 reads CASSLAQGGMSPLHF. The CDR3 region has the DNA TGCGCCAGCAGCTTGGCCCAGGGAGGTATGTCACCCCTCCACTTT.